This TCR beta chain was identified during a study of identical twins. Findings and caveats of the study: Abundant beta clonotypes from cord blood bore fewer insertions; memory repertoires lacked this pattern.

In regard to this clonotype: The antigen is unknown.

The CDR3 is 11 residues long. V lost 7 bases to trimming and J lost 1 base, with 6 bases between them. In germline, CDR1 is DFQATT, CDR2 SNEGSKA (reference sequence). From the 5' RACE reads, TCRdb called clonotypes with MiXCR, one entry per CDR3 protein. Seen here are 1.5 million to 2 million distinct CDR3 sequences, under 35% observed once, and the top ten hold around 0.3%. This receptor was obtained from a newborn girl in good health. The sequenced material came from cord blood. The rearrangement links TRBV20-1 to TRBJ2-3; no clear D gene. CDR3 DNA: TGCAGTGTTACCCGCACAGATACGCAGTATTTT. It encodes CSVTRTDTQYF.